The next 6 T cell receptor beta chains were all read from a single sample in a study of blood T cells in healthy people across ages. Primers used in a second PCR of about 6 to 11 cycles were a sample-barcoded 5' primer and a J-beta primer mix. TCRdb reanalysed the 5' RACE reads using MiXCR and keeps one entry per CDR3 protein. The sample lists hundreds of thousands of distinct CDR3 sequences; about a quarter were seen once. The same sample was also used in a study of T cells of mothers and their children.

Source material: blood. Receptor source: a boy under 10 years old in good health.

V gene TRBV12-3 or TRBV12-4 combines with J gene TRBJ1-6, with 7 bases that match TRBD1. The junction had 9 bases not matched to a gene; V was cut back by 6 bases and J by 10 bases. The CDR3 is made up of 14 amino acids. The CDR3 sequence is CASSRTGRGSPLHF. DNA for the CDR3: TGTGCCAGCAGCCGGACAGGCCGGGGGTCACCCCTCCACTTT.

This clonotype was observed a handful of times. The chain couples TRBV20-1 to TRBJ2-4; 8 bases agree with TRBD1. Germline assignment: CDR1 DFQATT and CDR2 SNEGSKA (reference sequence). The CDR3 has 14 residues. Germline trimming cut 6 bases from V and 6 bases from J; bases unmatched to any gene: 10. CDR3 region: CSASSGGRGNIQYF. The CDR3 nucleotides are TGCAGTGCAAGCTCAGGGGGCAGGGGAAACATTCAGTACTTC.

This chain connects TRBV20-1 to TRBJ2-5; D not resolved. Germline assignment: CDR1 DFQATT and CDR2 SNEGSKA (reference sequence). This CDR3 spans 13 amino acids. Trimming removed 0 bases from V and 2 bases from J, with 7 bases in between. The CDR3: CSARETVQETQYF. CDR3 coding DNA: TGCAGTGCTAGAGAAACAGTGCAAGAGACCCAGTACTTC.

This sequence joins TRBV7-2 and TRBJ2-3; a weak D match, TRBD2 (6 bases). CDR1 is SGHTA and CDR2 is FQGNSA in the germline V gene. V was pared by 0 bases and J by 6 bases, with 13 bases between. CDR3 length: 15 residues. In DNA form, the CDR3 reads TGTGCCAGCAGCTTAGCGCGCCGGACTATGGATACGCAGTATTTT. Protein sequence: CASSLARRTMDTQYF.

The V gene is TRBV5-1, the J gene TRBJ1-2; D might be TRBD1 (6 bases). The germline V gene encodes CDR1 SGHRS and CDR2 YFSETQ. The V gene lost 4 bases and the J gene lost 0 bases, with 13 bases spanning the gap. This CDR3 has 15 residues. Here the CDR3 reads CASSVGTFANYGYTF. The DNA of the CDR3 is TGCGCCAGCAGCGTCGGGACATTCGCTAACTATGGCTACACCTTC.

The chain is built from TRBV5-1 and TRBJ1-2, with D perhaps TRBD1 (5 bases). The CDR3 is 15 amino acids. Germline lookup yields CDR1 SGHRS and CDR2 YFSETQ. With 0 bases removed from V and 2 bases from J, the gap between germline ends came to 11 bases. The CDR3 protein is CASSLESGLNYGYTF. CDR3 DNA sequence: TGCGCCAGCAGCTTGGAATCGGGACTCAACTATGGCTACACCTTC.